Presented here are 16 T cell receptor beta chains from one specimen sequenced in a study of cytotoxic CD8 clonotypes in ibrutinib-treated CLL. The protocol was immunoSEQ multiplex PCR, while the TCRdb copy is restricted to in-frame clones and leaves out a portion. The sample lists tens of thousands of clones; approximately 50% were seen once. The sample in question was PBMCs, obtained at disease progression, from a patient treated with ibrutinib. The origin of the receptors is a human donor with chronic lymphocytic leukemia.

The rearrangement uses TRBV9 and TRBJ2-7; 10 nucleotides align to TRBD2. Losses at the gene ends were 4 bases for V and 4 bases for J; bases not matched to a gene: 8. Germline CDR1 and CDR2: SGDLS and YYNGEE. The CDR3 contains 15 residues. In nucleotides, the CDR3 is TGTGCCAGCAGCCCCCAAGCGGGAGGGTCTTACGAGCAGTACTTC. Translating it yields CASSPQAGGSYEQYF.

This clone has a handful of counts. J is TRBJ1-3 and V is TRBV30; no definite D call. Trimming shortened V by 4 bases and J by 0 bases, and 7 bases separated the two germline ends. CDR3 length equals 13 residues. Per the germline V gene, CDR1 is GTSNPN and CDR2 is SVGIG (reference sequence). CDR3 in DNA: TGTGCCTGGACTTCGAGCTCTGGAAACACCATATATTTT. Its protein product is CAWTSSSGNTIYF.

This rearrangement joins TRBV7-2 to TRBJ1-2; no clear D gene. Germline V gene data show CDR1 as SGHTA and CDR2 as FQGNSA. The CDR3 loop spans 14 amino acids. Trimming left V 8 bases short and J 4 bases short, with 17 bases between. This CDR3 reads CASHRAAVTYGYTF. The CDR3 bases are TGTGCCAGCCATCGAGCGGCAGTCACCTATGGCTACACCTTC.

The genes are TRBV5-5 and TRBJ1-3, with D perhaps TRBD1 (6 bases). V was clipped by 9 bases and J by 2 bases, with 15 bases between them. This CDR3 region has 14 residues. The germline CDR1 and CDR2 sequences are SGHKS and YYEKEE (reference sequence). The CDR3 here is CATNEQGPGNTIYF. The CDR3 DNA reads as TGTGCCACCAACGAACAGGGTCCTGGAAACACCATATATTTT.

This clone was seen once. V usage is TRBV15 and J usage is TRBJ2-7; D gene uncertain. The germline gives CDR1 LNHNV, CDR2 YYDKDF (reference sequence). V shed 4 bases and J shed 3 bases, with 10 bases lying between them. The CDR3 covers 13 residues. This CDR3 is CATSTGNDYEQYF. The CDR3 coding sequence is TGTGCCACCAGCACGGGCAACGACTACGAGCAGTACTTC.

V gene TRBV29-1 combines with J gene TRBJ2-3; possible D gene TRBD2, 5 bases. This CDR3 region has 14 residues. V lost 3 bases and J 0 bases, leaving 10 bases between the germline ends. The germline V gene has CDR1 SQVTM and CDR2 ANQGSEA. DNA of the CDR3: TGCAGCGTTGAGGTCCGCGGGAGCACAGATACGCAGTATTTT. Translated, it gives CSVEVRGSTDTQYF.

This clone was found many times. In DNA, the CDR3 is TGTGCCAGCAGCCAAGACCGACAGGGCAGCGGGAATTCACCCCTCCACTTT. It encodes CASSQDRQGSGNSPLHF. V usage is TRBV4-2 and J usage is TRBJ1-6; 7 bases line up with TRBD1. The CDR3 has 17 residues. Trimming removed 0 bases from V and 7 bases from J; junction bases left unmatched: 9. Germline assignment: CDR1 LGHNA and CDR2 YNFKEQ.

The J gene is TRBJ2-7, the V gene TRBV27; D remains unclear. The V and J ends lost 6 bases and 2 bases respectively, with 11 bases between them. This CDR3 region has 13 residues. The V gene's germline CDR1 is MNHEY and CDR2 SMNVEV (reference sequence). In DNA, the CDR3 is TGTGCCAGCAGCCTATTTCCAACCTACGAGCAGTACTTC. Translated, it gives CASSLFPTYEQYF.

J is TRBJ1-2 and V is TRBV7-2, with a tentative D call TRBD1 (5 bases). The V and J ends lost 5 bases and 4 bases respectively, with 17 bases between them. The germline V gene encodes CDR1 SGHTA and CDR2 FQGNSA. The CDR3 sequence is 15 residues long. In nucleotides, the CDR3 is TGTGCCAGCAGCGCTGTCCAGGGTTGGGGCTATGGCTACACCTTC. Encoded protein: CASSAVQGWGYGYTF.

V usage is TRBV5-1 and J usage is TRBJ2-1, with 9 bases matching TRBD1. Germline CDR1 reads SGHRS; CDR2 reads YFSETQ. The CDR3 is 16 amino acids. V was clipped by 0 bases and J by 7 bases; unmatched bases: 8. CDR3 residues: CASSLVGGDRDNEQFF. The CDR3 DNA sequence: TGCGCCAGCAGCTTGGTTGGCGGGGACAGGGATAATGAGCAGTTCTTC.

This clone was counted once. The V call is TRBV6-1, the J call TRBJ2-3; D gene ambiguous. The CDR3 has 13 amino acids. Per the germline V gene, CDR1 is MNHNS and CDR2 is SASEGT. The V end lost 6 bases, the J end lost 0 bases, and 7 bases lay between the germline ends. The CDR3 reads CASRPVSTDTQYF. For the CDR3, the DNA is TGTGCCAGCAGGCCCGTTAGCACAGATACGCAGTATTTT.

This clone was seen a handful of times. V gene TRBV7-2 combines with J gene TRBJ2-1; no definite D call. V shed 0 bases and J shed 5 bases, with 20 bases lying between them. Germline V gives CDR1 SGHTA, CDR2 FQGNSA. CDR3 length: 18 residues. The CDR3 sequence: CASSLALPAWDRNNEQFF. The CDR3 nucleotides read TGTGCCAGCAGCTTAGCCTTACCGGCGTGGGATCGAAACAATGAGCAGTTCTTC.

This clone was observed a few times. The chain links TRBV18 to TRBJ2-5; D perhaps matches TRBD1 (6 bases). The CDR3 covers 14 residues. CDR1 KGHSH and CDR2 LQKENI come from the germline V gene. Trimming cost V 3 bases and J 5 bases, with 13 bases left between them. Written as DNA, the CDR3 is TGTGCCAGCTCACCTAACAGGGTTGAGGAGACCCAGTACTTC. This sequence encodes CASSPNRVEETQYF.

J is TRBJ1-3 and V is TRBV18, with unresolved D. Between the trimmed V and J ends, which lost 0 bases and 2 bases, there was a span of 11 bases. Germline V gives CDR1 KGHSH, CDR2 LQKENI. This CDR3 has 16 amino acids. As DNA, the CDR3 is TGTGCCAGCTCACCACCTCTGGGTAGGGCTGGAAACACCATATATTTT. Translating it yields CASSPPLGRAGNTIYF.

V and J are TRBV5-6 and TRBJ2-5; D perhaps matches TRBD1 (6 bases). CDR1 SGHDT and CDR2 YYEEEE come from the germline V gene. Trimming stripped 6 bases from V and 8 bases from J, with 23 bases between. The CDR3 has 15 amino acids. The CDR3, as DNA: TGTGCCAGCAACCCTGGGGGCACCGCCAGCTCAACCCAGTACTTC. It codes for CASNPGGTASSTQYF.

The V call is TRBV7-9, the J call TRBJ2-5; 9 nucleotides match TRBD2. Looked up from germline, CDR1 is SEHNR and CDR2 is FQNEAQ (reference sequence). This CDR3 is built from 14 residues. The ends lost 5 bases at V and 1 base at J; junction bases unmatched: 2. The CDR3 reads CASSPTSGQETQYF. For the CDR3, the DNA is TGTGCCAGCAGCCCGACTAGCGGCCAAGAGACCCAGTACTTC.